The rows below give T cell receptor beta chains drawn from one sample of a study of T cell responses to AZD1222 COVID-19 vaccine. Repertoires were generated with immunoSEQ multiplex PCR, while TCRdb's copy carries only in-frame clones and drops some. The sample shows 80,000 or so clones, 80% to 90% of them seen only once. This specimen consisted of peripheral blood, obtained 28 days after the second AZD1222 dose. The receptors were gathered from an adult who received the AZD1222 COVID-19 vaccine. Both conserved end residues are part of each CDR3. Fields, in order: V gene, CDR3 protein.

v_gene: TRBV11-2; CDR3aa: CASSSRLGLRQETQYF
v_gene: TRBV28; CDR3aa: CASRRALGGDEQFF
v_gene: TRBV13; CDR3aa: CASSSRVGGFEQYF
v_gene: TRBV10-3; CDR3aa: CAIRDGRGLTEAFF
v_gene: TRBV30; CDR3aa: CAWSRGSHYNSPLHF
v_gene: TRBV20-1; CDR3aa: CSGAVSYEQYF
v_gene: TRBV28; CDR3aa: CASSPRTGAFF
v_gene: TRBV5-8; CDR3aa: CASSRDREQPQHF
v_gene: TRBV13; CDR3aa: CASSTRQELYGYTF
v_gene: TRBV2; CDR3aa: CATHRESTNEKLFF
v_gene: TRBV7-9; CDR3aa: CASSLGLASNEQFF
v_gene: TRBV6-1; CDR3aa: CASSVGTSEGYEPQHF
v_gene: TRBV11-3; CDR3aa: CASSLGAGDTITDTQYF
v_gene: TRBV13; CDR3aa: CASSLARTSGGASTDTQYF
v_gene: TRBV19; CDR3aa: CASSIDISNRGLRETQYF
v_gene: TRBV6-5; CDR3aa: CASRGTGSSYEQYF
v_gene: TRBV6-1; CDR3aa: CASSEHTGFYGYTF
v_gene: TRBV5-6; CDR3aa: CASSLVSRGAVQETQYF
v_gene: TRBV2; CDR3aa: CASSGPGSYKKTQYF
v_gene: TRBV15; CDR3aa: CATKQPGQGLATNEKLFF
v_gene: TRBV7-2; CDR3aa: CASSLALLQETQYF
v_gene: TRBV7-9; CDR3aa: CASSLRDYPWEQYF
v_gene: TRBV10-3; CDR3aa: CAISEGQNTGELFF
v_gene: TRBV7-9; CDR3aa: CASSLDRDQPQHF
v_gene: TRBV28; CDR3aa: CASEQRDRFIWGNQPQHF
v_gene: TRBV11-3; CDR3aa: CASSLGPNNEQFF
v_gene: TRBV15; CDR3aa: CATSRSHSGANVLTF
v_gene: TRBV27; CDR3aa: CASSSARGTQYF
v_gene: TRBV5-4; CDR3aa: CASSLAQEPNYGYTF
v_gene: TRBV28; CDR3aa: CASDRGGYYGYTF
v_gene: TRBV28; CDR3aa: CASSLPTGTSYGYTF
v_gene: TRBV7-9; CDR3aa: CASSGAGLGSNQPQHF
v_gene: TRBV4-1; CDR3aa: CASSQDAVEAFF
v_gene: TRBV27; CDR3aa: CASSADQRGYGYTF
v_gene: TRBV28; CDR3aa: CASSLLYEQYF
v_gene: TRBV11-2; CDR3aa: CASSQAGAVYEQYF
v_gene: TRBV7-8; CDR3aa: CASSLVDSSNQPQHF
v_gene: TRBV5-4; CDR3aa: CASSKGGATNEKLFF
v_gene: TRBV4-1; CDR3aa: CASSPGLAGAGEDTQYF
v_gene: TRBV4-1; CDR3aa: CASSQDITGHTGELFF
v_gene: TRBV29-1; CDR3aa: CSVSQGAFYEQYF
v_gene: TRBV28; CDR3aa: CASSPPGQGAFGNTIYF
v_gene: TRBV10-1; CDR3aa: CASSARLRSGYTF
v_gene: TRBV30; CDR3aa: CAWSRVGTLTGELFF
v_gene: TRBV2; CDR3aa: CASSSGFSTEAFF